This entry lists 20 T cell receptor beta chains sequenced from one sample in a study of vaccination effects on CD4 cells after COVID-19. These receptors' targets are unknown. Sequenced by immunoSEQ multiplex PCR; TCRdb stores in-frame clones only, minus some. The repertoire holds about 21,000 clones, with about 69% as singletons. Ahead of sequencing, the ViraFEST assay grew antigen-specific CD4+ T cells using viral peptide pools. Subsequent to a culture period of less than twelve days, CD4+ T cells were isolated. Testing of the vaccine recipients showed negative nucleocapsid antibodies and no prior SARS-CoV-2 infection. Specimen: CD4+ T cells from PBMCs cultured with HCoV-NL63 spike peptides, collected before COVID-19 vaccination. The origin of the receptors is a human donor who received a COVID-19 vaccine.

The CDR3 DNA follows: TGCGCCAGCAGCCAAGTCGTCCCAGGGGGCAGTGTAGCTAATGAAAAACTGTTTTTT. Amino acid sequence: CASSQVVPGGSVANEKLFF. The chain links TRBV4-3 to TRBJ1-4; the match to TRBD1 covers 8 bases. Germline CDR1 is LGHNA and CDR2 is YSLEER. This CDR3 contains 19 residues. V lost 1 base to trimming and J lost 3 bases; unmatched junction nucleotides: 13.

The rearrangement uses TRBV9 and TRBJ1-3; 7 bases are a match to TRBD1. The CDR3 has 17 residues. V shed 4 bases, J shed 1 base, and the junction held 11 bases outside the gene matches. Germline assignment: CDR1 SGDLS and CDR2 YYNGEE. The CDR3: CASSLEGGGQSGNTIYF. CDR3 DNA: TGTGCCAGCAGCCTAGAGGGGGGGGGACAGTCTGGAAACACCATATATTTT.

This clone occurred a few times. CDR3 nucleotides: TGCGCCAGCAGCCAAGATGGGACGGGGGGCGAGCAGTACTTC. As protein: CASSQDGTGGEQYF. J is TRBJ2-7 and V is TRBV4-1, with 7 bases aligning to TRBD2. Germline V gene sequence: CDR1 MGHRA, CDR2 YSYEKL. The CDR3 loop spans 14 amino acids. The junction had 5 bases not matched to a gene; V was cut back by 0 bases and J by 6 bases.

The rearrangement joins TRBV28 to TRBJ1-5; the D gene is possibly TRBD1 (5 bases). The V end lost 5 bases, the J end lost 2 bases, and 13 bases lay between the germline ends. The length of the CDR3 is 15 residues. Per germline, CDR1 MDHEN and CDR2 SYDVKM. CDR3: CASSAYTGGNQPQHF. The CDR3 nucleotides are TGTGCCAGCAGTGCCTACACGGGGGGCAATCAGCCCCAGCATTTT.

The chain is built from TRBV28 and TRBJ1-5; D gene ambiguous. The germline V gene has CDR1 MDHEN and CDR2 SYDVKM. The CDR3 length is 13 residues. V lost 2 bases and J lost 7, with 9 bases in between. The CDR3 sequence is CASSLGSRQPQHF. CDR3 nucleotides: TGTGCCAGCAGTTTAGGGTCACGCCAGCCCCAGCATTTT.

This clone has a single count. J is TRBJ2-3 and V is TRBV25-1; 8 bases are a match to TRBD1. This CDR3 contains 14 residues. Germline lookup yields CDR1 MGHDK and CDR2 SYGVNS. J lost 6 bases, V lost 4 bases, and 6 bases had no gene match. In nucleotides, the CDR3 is TGTGCCAGCAGTGGGACAGGGTGGTTTGATACGCAGTATTTT. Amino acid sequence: CASSGTGWFDTQYF.

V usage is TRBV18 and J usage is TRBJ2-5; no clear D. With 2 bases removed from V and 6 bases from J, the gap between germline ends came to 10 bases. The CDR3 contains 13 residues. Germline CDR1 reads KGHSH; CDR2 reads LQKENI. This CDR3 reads CASSPAQKKTQYF. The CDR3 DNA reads TGTGCCAGCTCACCAGCCCAGAAAAAGACCCAGTACTTC.

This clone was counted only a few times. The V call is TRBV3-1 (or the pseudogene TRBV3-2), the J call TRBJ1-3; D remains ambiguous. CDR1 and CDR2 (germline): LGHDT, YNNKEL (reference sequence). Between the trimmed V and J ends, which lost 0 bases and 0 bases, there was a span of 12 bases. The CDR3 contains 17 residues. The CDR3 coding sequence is TGTGCCAGCAGCCAAGATGGGTTCACATACTCTGGAAACACCATATATTTT. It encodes CASSQDGFTYSGNTIYF.

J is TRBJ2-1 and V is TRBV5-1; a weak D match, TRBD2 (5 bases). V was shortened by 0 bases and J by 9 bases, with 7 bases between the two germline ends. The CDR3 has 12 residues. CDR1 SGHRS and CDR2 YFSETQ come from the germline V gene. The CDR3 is CASSLDAGEQFF. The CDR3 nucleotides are TGCGCCAGCAGCTTGGACGCGGGTGAGCAGTTCTTC.

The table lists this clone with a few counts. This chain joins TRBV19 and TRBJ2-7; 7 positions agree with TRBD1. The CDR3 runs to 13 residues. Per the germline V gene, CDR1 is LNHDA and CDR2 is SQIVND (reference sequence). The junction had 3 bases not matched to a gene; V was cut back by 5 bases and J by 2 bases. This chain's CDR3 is CASSDRATYEQYF. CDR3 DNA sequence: TGTGCCAGTAGTGACAGGGCGACCTACGAGCAGTACTTC.

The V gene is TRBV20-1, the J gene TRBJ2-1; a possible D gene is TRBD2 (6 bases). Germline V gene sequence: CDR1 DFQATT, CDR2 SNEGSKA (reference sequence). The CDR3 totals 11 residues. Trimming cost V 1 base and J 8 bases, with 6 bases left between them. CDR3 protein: CSARGRDEQFF. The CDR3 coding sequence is TGCAGTGCTAGAGGGAGGGATGAGCAGTTCTTC.

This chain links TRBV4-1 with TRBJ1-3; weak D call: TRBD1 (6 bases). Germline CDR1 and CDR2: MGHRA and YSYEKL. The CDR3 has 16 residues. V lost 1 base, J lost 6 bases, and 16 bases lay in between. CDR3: CASSQGARGQLNTIYF. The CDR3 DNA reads TGCGCCAGCAGCCAAGGGGCCAGGGGTCAGCTAAACACCATATATTTT.

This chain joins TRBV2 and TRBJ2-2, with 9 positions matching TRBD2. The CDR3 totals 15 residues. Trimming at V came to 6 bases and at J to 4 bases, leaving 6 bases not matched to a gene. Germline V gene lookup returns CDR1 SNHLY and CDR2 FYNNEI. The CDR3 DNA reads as TGTGCCAGCAGGGGGCTAGCGGGGATCACCGGGGAGCTGTTTTTT. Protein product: CASRGLAGITGELFF.

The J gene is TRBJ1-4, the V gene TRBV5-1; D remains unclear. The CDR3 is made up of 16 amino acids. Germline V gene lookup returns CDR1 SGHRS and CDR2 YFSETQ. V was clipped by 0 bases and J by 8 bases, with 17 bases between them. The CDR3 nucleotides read TGCGCCAGCAGCTTGGCGGCAGAACGAGTTGGAGAAAAACTGTTTTTT. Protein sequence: CASSLAAERVGEKLFF.

CDR3: CASSWNRDTRIYEQYF. The CDR3 bases are TGCGCCAGCAGTTGGAACCGGGACACCAGAATCTACGAGCAGTACTTC. This chain connects TRBV5-1 to TRBJ2-7, with D tentatively TRBD1 (6 bases). Germline V gene sequence: CDR1 SGHRS, CDR2 YFSETQ. The CDR3 covers 16 residues. V lost 5 bases and J 3 bases, leaving 21 bases between the germline ends.

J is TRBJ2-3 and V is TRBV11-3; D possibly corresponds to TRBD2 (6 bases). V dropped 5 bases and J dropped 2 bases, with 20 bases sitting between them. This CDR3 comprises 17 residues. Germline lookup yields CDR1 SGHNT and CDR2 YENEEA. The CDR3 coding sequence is TGTGCCAGCAGCAACCCGTTAGCGGAAGACAACACAGATACGCAGTATTTT. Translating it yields CASSNPLAEDNTDTQYF.

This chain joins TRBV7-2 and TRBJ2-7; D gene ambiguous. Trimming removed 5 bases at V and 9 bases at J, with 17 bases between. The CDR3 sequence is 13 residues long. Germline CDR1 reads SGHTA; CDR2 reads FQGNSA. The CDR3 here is CASSPSITQRQYF. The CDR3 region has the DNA TGTGCCAGCAGCCCGTCAATCACCCAGCGGCAGTACTTC. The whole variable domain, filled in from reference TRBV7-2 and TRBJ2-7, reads GAGVSQSPSNKVTEKGKDVELRCDPISGHTALYWYRQSLGQGLEFLIYFQGNSAPDKSGLPSDRFSAERTGGSVSTLTIQRTQQEDSAVYLCASSPSITQRQYFGPGTRLTVT.

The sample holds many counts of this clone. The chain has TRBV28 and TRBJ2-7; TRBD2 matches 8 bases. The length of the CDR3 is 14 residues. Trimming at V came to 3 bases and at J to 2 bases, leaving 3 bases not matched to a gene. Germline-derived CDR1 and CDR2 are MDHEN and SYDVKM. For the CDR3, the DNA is TGTGCCAGCAGTTTCGCGGGAGGTCCCTACGAGCAGTACTTC. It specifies CASSFAGGPYEQYF.

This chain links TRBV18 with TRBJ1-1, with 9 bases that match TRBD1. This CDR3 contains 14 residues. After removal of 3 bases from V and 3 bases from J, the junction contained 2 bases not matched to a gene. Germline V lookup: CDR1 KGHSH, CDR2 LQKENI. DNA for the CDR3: TGTGCCAGCTCACCCCGGACAGGGGACACTGAAGCTTTCTTT. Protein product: CASSPRTGDTEAFF.

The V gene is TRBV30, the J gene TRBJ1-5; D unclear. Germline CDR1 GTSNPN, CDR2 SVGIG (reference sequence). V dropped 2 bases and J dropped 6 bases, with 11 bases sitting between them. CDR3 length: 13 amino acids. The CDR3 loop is CAWSSRAGQPQHF. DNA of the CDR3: TGTGCCTGGAGTTCCCGCGCGGGTCAGCCCCAGCATTTT.